The 30 T cell receptor beta chains in this list originate from one sample, sequenced in a study of technical replicates of blood from a few donors. Only in-frame clones appear in the TCRdb table, and some are missing; sequencing was by immunoSEQ multiplex PCR. Altogether fewer than 80,000 clones are present, 65% to 90% being singletons, with the ten largest covering approximately 4.6%. Sequenced sample: PBMCs. The receptors derive from a human donor in good health. Some clones in this sample may be carry-over from other donors' samples.

The rearrangement joins TRBV4-3 to TRBJ2-1, with TRBD2 as a possible D gene (6 bases). In germline, CDR1 is LGHNA, CDR2 YSLEER. The CDR3 contains 14 residues. V was clipped by 1 base and J by 8 bases, with 12 bases between them. CDR3 sequence (DNA): TGCGCCAGCAGCCAAGCGACTACTAGCTATGAGCAGTTCTTC. As protein: CASSQATTSYEQFF.

The rearrangement uses TRBV7-6 and TRBJ1-3; D gene ambiguous. V shed 3 bases and J shed 0 bases, with 9 bases lying between them. Germline-derived CDR1 and CDR2 are SGHVS and FNYEAQ. This CDR3 spans 15 amino acids. CDR3: CASSFLSLSGNTIYF. The CDR3 DNA is TGTGCCAGCAGCTTCCTTTCACTCTCTGGAAACACCATATATTTT.

The chain is built from TRBV29-1 and TRBJ2-1; 11 nucleotides line up with TRBD2. Germline CDR1 reads SQVTM; CDR2 reads ANQGSEA. The CDR3 sequence is 14 residues long. The J segment lost 9 bases and the V segment lost 3 bases, leaving 7 bases of the junction unmatched. The CDR3 reads CSVDELAGVGEQFF. CDR3 DNA sequence: TGCAGCGTTGACGAACTAGCGGGAGTCGGTGAGCAGTTCTTC.

The chain carries TRBV28 and TRBJ2-7, with D possibly TRBD2 on 5 matching bases. Germline values: CDR1 MDHEN, CDR2 SYDVKM. Trimming removed 3 bases from V and 2 bases from J, with 8 bases in between. The CDR3 spans 13 residues. The CDR3 DNA reads TGTGCCAGCAGTTTCGGACTGACCTACGAGCAGTACTTC. It codes for CASSFGLTYEQYF.

This clone has just one count. V gene TRBV13 combines with J gene TRBJ2-5; TRBD2 agrees at 8 bases. Germline loops: CDR1 PRHDT, CDR2 FYEKMQ (reference sequence). Trimming cost V 1 base and J 5 bases; bases outside gene matches: 3. The CDR3 consists of 14 residues. CDR3 protein: CASSLEGTSETQYF. The CDR3 bases are TGTGCCAGCAGCTTAGAGGGGACTAGTGAGACCCAGTACTTC.

The chain joins TRBV6-4 to TRBJ2-7; TRBD2 might be the D (6 bases). The CDR3 consists of 13 residues. CDR1 is MRHNA, CDR2 SNTAGT, per germline. V shed 9 bases and J shed 3 bases, with 15 bases lying between them. CDR3 protein: CARWTTTIYEQYF. CDR3 nucleotide sequence: TGTGCCAGGTGGACTACCACAATCTACGAGCAGTACTTC.

This chain links TRBV15 with TRBJ2-1; perhaps TRBD2 as D (5 bases). CDR3 size: 13 residues. The V end lost 1 base, the J end lost 5 bases, and 6 bases lay between the germline ends. Germline CDR1 LNHNV, CDR2 YYDKDF (reference sequence). CDR3 protein: CATSRALDNEQFF. Here the CDR3 DNA reads TGTGCCACCAGCAGAGCACTAGACAATGAGCAGTTCTTC.

This sequence joins TRBV29-1 and TRBJ2-2; 9 nucleotides agree with TRBD1. Germline V gives CDR1 SQVTM, CDR2 ANQGSEA. The CDR3 runs 16 residues. With V trimmed by 6 bases and J by 4 bases, 12 bases remained unmatched. For the CDR3, the DNA is TGCAGCGTCAATTCCGGGACAGGGTATAGCACCGGGGAGCTGTTTTTT. Its protein is CSVNSGTGYSTGELFF.

The V call is TRBV6-1, the J call TRBJ2-5, with 7 bases fitting TRBD1. With 3 bases clipped from V and 7 bases from J, the junction kept 5 bases outside the gene matches. The CDR3 runs 13 residues. The V gene's germline CDR1 is MNHNS and CDR2 SASEGT. In DNA form, the CDR3 reads TGTGCCAGCAGTGATATAGGGGGCGGGACCCAGTACTTC. As protein: CASSDIGGGTQYF.

J is TRBJ2-7 and V is TRBV5-1, with 7 bases identical to TRBD2. The trim removed 0 bases at V and 1 base at J, leaving 4 bases unmatched. CDR3 length equals 15 residues. Per germline, CDR1 SGHRS and CDR2 YFSETQ. The CDR3 spells CASSLGGGGSYEQYF. The CDR3 coding sequence is TGCGCCAGCAGCTTGGGCGGGGGTGGTTCCTACGAGCAGTACTTC.

This chain links TRBV6-1 with TRBJ2-7; D gene ambiguous. This CDR3 has 11 residues. With 4 bases removed from V and 5 bases from J, the gap between germline ends came to 6 bases. Germline assignment: CDR1 MNHNS and CDR2 SASEGT. The CDR3 coding sequence is TGTGCCAGCAGTGGGGCAAACGAGCAGTACTTC. Its translation is CASSGANEQYF.

The chain uses TRBV7-9 and TRBJ2-3, with 11 bases identical to TRBD2. Unmatched junction bases numbered 0, after V lost 3 bases and J lost 4 bases. CDR3 length: 14 amino acids. CDR1 is SEHNR, CDR2 FQNEAQ, per germline (reference sequence). The CDR3 DNA reads as TGTGCCAGCAGCTTTAGCGGGGGGGCAGATACGCAGTATTTT. This translates into CASSFSGGADTQYF.

The V call is TRBV6-1, the J call TRBJ1-2, with D maybe TRBD1 (6 bases). Looked up from germline, CDR1 is MNHNS and CDR2 is SASEGT. V was shortened by 7 bases and J by 2 bases, with 17 bases between the two germline ends. The CDR3 has 15 residues. The CDR3 coding sequence is TGTGCCAGCACCAGAGGGGCAGGGGCAAACTATGGCTACACCTTC. This sequence encodes CASTRGAGANYGYTF.

The V and J genes are TRBV18 and TRBJ1-5, with TRBD1 as a possible D gene (6 bases). Trimming stripped 6 bases from V and 3 bases from J, with 12 bases between. CDR3 length: 14 residues. Germline CDR1 reads KGHSH; CDR2 reads LQKENI. CDR3 DNA: TGTGCCAGCTCTCCAGACAGGTCCAATCAGCCCCAGCATTTT. It codes for CASSPDRSNQPQHF. Full variable domain (rest looked up from reference TRBV18 and TRBJ1-5): NAGVMQNPRHLVRRRGQEARLRCSPMKGHSHVYWYRQLPEEGLKFMVYLQKENIIDESGMPKERFSAEFPKEGPSILRIQQVVRGDSAAYFCASSPDRSNQPQHFGDGTRLSIL.

The gene calls are TRBV7-9 and TRBJ1-4; D is possibly TRBD1 (5 bases). Per germline, CDR1 SEHNR and CDR2 FQNEAQ (reference sequence). V lost 5 bases, J lost 15 bases, and 13 bases lay in between. The CDR3 is made up of 11 amino acids. The CDR3 region has the DNA TGTGCCAGCAGCCGTCAGGGCAAGGTGTTTTTT. Translating it yields CASSRQGKVFF.

The J gene is TRBJ1-2, the V gene TRBV30; weak D call: TRBD1 (5 bases). This CDR3 region has 15 residues. Trimming stripped 3 bases from V and 7 bases from J, with 21 bases between. Germline CDR1 and CDR2: GTSNPN and SVGIG (reference sequence). Here the CDR3 reads CAWRTERTWGSGYTF. In DNA, the CDR3 is TGTGCCTGGAGGACTGAACGGACCTGGGGCTCTGGCTACACCTTC.

The rearrangement uses TRBV29-1 and TRBJ2-1, with TRBD2 identical over 14 bases. CDR3 size: 13 residues. Trimming took 7 bases from V and 7 from J; bases not matched to a gene: 3. Looked up from germline, CDR1 is SQVTM and CDR2 is ANQGSEA. For the CDR3, the DNA is TGCAGCGGCGGGACTAGCGGGAGTAATGAGCAGTTCTTC. Its protein product is CSGGTSGSNEQFF.

The chain joins TRBV4-1 to TRBJ2-7, with a weak D call TRBD2 (7 bases). The germline gives CDR1 MGHRA, CDR2 YSYEKL. Trimming took 1 base from V and 6 from J, leaving 10 bases between them. This CDR3 spans 13 amino acids. CDR3 protein: CASSQGEGVEQYF. The CDR3 DNA reads TGCGCCAGCAGCCAAGGGGAGGGGGTCGAGCAGTACTTC.

The chain joins TRBV4-3 to TRBJ2-7; 8 bases map to TRBD2. Germline V gene sequence: CDR1 LGHNA, CDR2 YSLEER. The CDR3 totals 18 residues. V gave up 3 bases and J gave up 0 bases; unmatched junction bases: 13. The CDR3 spells CASSHGPMGGGTSYEQYF. CDR3 nucleotides: TGCGCCAGCAGCCACGGACCGATGGGCGGGGGGACCTCCTACGAGCAGTACTTC.

The rearrangement uses TRBV11-2 and TRBJ2-7; 9 positions agree with TRBD1. V was clipped by 3 bases and J by 1 base; unmatched bases: 10. From germline, CDR1 is SGHAT and CDR2 FQNNGV. CDR3 length: 17 residues. CDR3 in amino acids: CASSFVRGDRVSYEQYF. The CDR3 bases are TGTGCCAGCAGCTTTGTTAGGGGGGACAGGGTGTCCTACGAGCAGTACTTC.

The chain combines TRBV10-1 with TRBJ2-2; 7 nucleotides agree with TRBD2. The CDR3 length is 16 residues. CDR1 and CDR2 (germline): WNHNN, SYGVQD (reference sequence). V lost 10 bases and J lost 2; bases outside the gene matches: 13. This CDR3 reads CAIQNPCGGNTGELFF. CDR3 bases: TGCGCCATACAAAATCCCTGCGGGGGTAACACCGGGGAGCTGTTTTTT.

The chain couples TRBV7-2 to TRBJ1-6; D is perhaps TRBD1 (5 bases). The CDR3 sequence is 15 residues long. Trimming removed 3 bases from V and 10 bases from J, with 16 bases in between. CDR1 SGHTA and CDR2 FQGNSA come from the germline V gene. DNA for the CDR3: TGTGCCAGCAGCTTCGGGGGGGTTGGTGGATCACCCCTCCACTTT. Amino acids: CASSFGGVGGSPLHF.

The V gene is TRBV29-1, the J gene TRBJ1-1; D is ambiguous. The germline V and J ends were trimmed by 4 bases and 3 bases, with 6 bases remaining between them. Germline CDR1 reads SQVTM; CDR2 reads ANQGSEA. This CDR3 has 11 amino acids. The CDR3 sequence is CSVVPDTEAFF. The CDR3 DNA reads as TGCAGCGTTGTCCCTGACACTGAAGCTTTCTTT.

The CDR3 sequence is CASSSKQIWTGEDYGYTF. CDR3 sequence (DNA): TGTGCCAGCAGCTCAAAGCAGATCTGGACAGGGGAGGACTATGGCTACACCTTC. This chain uses TRBV21-1 with TRBJ1-2; the D call TRBD1 from the table was never checked on the DNA. TRBV21-1 is an annotated pseudogene. CDR3 length: 18 residues.

This clone appeared once. V gene TRBV10-3 combines with J gene TRBJ1-1, with a weak D call TRBD1 (5 bases). V shed 7 bases and J shed 4 bases, with 16 bases lying between them. Germline V gene sequence: CDR1 ENHRY, CDR2 SYGVKD. CDR3 length: 14 amino acids. The CDR3 loop is CAINGGGLGTEAFF. CDR3 coding DNA: TGTGCCATCAACGGGGGAGGGCTGGGCACTGAAGCTTTCTTT.

The V call is TRBV7-6, the J call TRBJ2-7; 10 bases are shared with TRBD2. Per germline, CDR1 SGHVS and CDR2 FNYEAQ. The CDR3 runs 14 residues. Germline trimming cut 6 bases from V and 3 bases from J; bases unmatched to any gene: 5. The CDR3, as DNA: TGTGCCAGCAGTCATAGCGGGAGGCTCTACGAGCAGTACTTC. As protein: CASSHSGRLYEQYF. Supplemented by reference TRBV7-6 and TRBJ2-7, the full variable domain reads GAGVSQSPRYKVTKRGQDVALRCDPISGHVSLYWYRQALGQGPEFLTYFNYEAQQDKSGLPNDRFSAERPEGSISTLTIQRTEQRDSAMYRCASSHSGRLYEQYFGPGTRLTVT.

This CDR3 is CSVRQGATYEQYF. The CDR3 DNA reads TGCAGCGTTCGTCAAGGGGCCACCTACGAGCAGTACTTC. This chain connects TRBV29-1 to TRBJ2-7; D possibly corresponds to TRBD1 (5 bases). This CDR3 spans 13 amino acids. The germline V gene encodes CDR1 SQVTM and CDR2 ANQGSEA. V lost 5 bases to trimming and J lost 2 bases, with 13 bases between them.

The sample holds one count of this clone. V usage is TRBV15 and J usage is TRBJ2-3, with 9 bases that match TRBD2. This CDR3 has 17 amino acids. The V segment lost 5 bases and the J segment 4 bases; nucleotides outside the gene matches: 13. In germline, CDR1 is LNHNV, CDR2 YYDKDF (reference sequence). CDR3 nucleotides: TGTGCCACCAGCGGAGTGGAGATGGGACTAGCTCCAGATACGCAGTATTTT. Its translation: CATSGVEMGLAPDTQYF.

CDR3 sequence: CASSLSRDREAFF. CDR3 in DNA: TGCGCCAGCAGCTTGTCGCGGGACAGGGAAGCTTTCTTT. V gene TRBV5-1 combines with J gene TRBJ1-1; 8 nucleotides agree with TRBD1. Germline lookup yields CDR1 SGHRS and CDR2 YFSETQ. The J segment lost 8 bases and the V segment lost 1 base, leaving 4 bases of the junction unmatched. The CDR3 is 13 amino acids.

The V gene is TRBV6-4, the J gene TRBJ2-1; the D gene is possibly TRBD2 (6 bases). V dropped 3 bases and J dropped 7 bases, with 16 bases sitting between them. Germline V gene sequence: CDR1 MRHNA, CDR2 SNTAGT. The CDR3 sequence is 15 residues long. Written as DNA, the CDR3 is TGTGCCAGCAGTGAGGCAAGCGGTGGAGGGAATGAGCAGTTCTTC. This gives the protein CASSEASGGGNEQFF.